This passage covers 22 T cell receptor beta chains from one sample sequenced in a study of T cell clones after liver transplantation (dated 2019 in TCRdb). Sample time point, as interpreted from the label and publication: pre-transplant. The protocol used for the library was the immunoSEQ multiplex PCR assay. Entries here come from immuneACCESS through TCRdb and include only in-frame sequences with V and J called. Some clones fail to appear in such tables; in the studies checked, an unresolved V gene covers under half of the shortfall, and the cause of the remainder is unknown. In this sample the table shows about 25,000 clones, approximately 68% of which occur a single time. Clones ranked in the top ten supply around 3% of the sample. Sequencing was performed on CD4+ T cells from blood, taken before liver transplant. These receptors were collected from a human donor who received a liver transplant.

This clone has only a few counts. This chain joins TRBV5-1 and TRBJ1-3; 9 positions agree with TRBD1. V lost 3 bases to trimming and J lost 4 bases; unmatched junction nucleotides: 5. CDR1 is SGHRS, CDR2 YFSETQ, per germline. The CDR3 is made up of 15 amino acids. CDR3 sequence: CASSYQTGGGNTIYF. The DNA of the CDR3 is TGCGCCAGCAGCTATCAGACAGGGGGAGGAAACACCATATATTTT. Full variable domain (rest looked up from reference TRBV5-1 and TRBJ1-3): KAGVTQTPRYLIKTRGQQVTLSCSPISGHRSVSWYQQTPGQGLQFLFEYFSETQRNKGNFPGRFSGRQFSNSRSEMNVSTLELGDSALYLCASSYQTGGGNTIYFGEGSWLTVV.

This chain links TRBV11-2 with TRBJ1-1; D not resolved. Trimming pared 3 bases from V and 5 bases from J, leaving 19 bases between. The CDR3 runs 16 residues. Germline V lookup: CDR1 SGHAT, CDR2 FQNNGV. The CDR3 coding sequence is TGTGCCAGCAGCTTTAGTACGCTCAAAGGATGGACTGAAGCTTTCTTT. This encodes CASSFSTLKGWTEAFF. The full variable domain, completed using reference TRBV11-2 and TRBJ1-1, is EAGVAQSPRYKIIEKRQSVAFWCNPISGHATLYWYQQILGQGPKLLIQFQNNGVVDDSQLPKDRFSAERLKGVDSTLKIQPAKLEDSAVYLCASSFSTLKGWTEAFFGQGTRLTVV.

This chain links TRBV13 with TRBJ2-1; a possible D gene is TRBD2 (5 bases). Trimming shortened V by 0 bases and J by 0 bases, and 6 bases separated the two germline ends. CDR1 and CDR2 (germline): PRHDT, FYEKMQ (reference sequence). This CDR3 spans 15 amino acids. The CDR3 is CASSLGDYSYNEQFF. The CDR3 DNA reads TGTGCCAGCAGCTTAGGAGACTACTCCTACAATGAGCAGTTCTTC.

V usage is TRBV12-2 and J usage is TRBJ2-3; the tabulated D call, TRBD2, remains unverified against the DNA. TRBV12-2 is designated a pseudogene. The CDR3 loop spans 19 amino acids. In DNA form, the CDR3 reads TGTGCAAGTCGCTTAGGACTAGCGGGAAAGGAGTGTAGCACAGATACGCAGTATTTT. Protein product: CASRLGLAGKECSTDTQYF.

The chain links TRBV13 to TRBJ1-1; 7 nucleotides match TRBD1. CDR3 size: 14 residues. CDR1 and CDR2 (germline): PRHDT, FYEKMQ (reference sequence). V lost 2 bases and J lost 1; bases outside the gene matches: 1. This chain's CDR3 is CASSLRQGNTEAFF. The CDR3 bases are TGTGCCAGCAGCTTAAGACAGGGGAACACTGAAGCTTTCTTT.

About this clone: The junction shows a germline mismatch at one end, possibly a read error. CDR3 sequence reads: CASSIAYMNTEAFF. CDR3 nucleotides: TGTGCCAGCAGCATAGCCTACATGAACACTGAAGCTTTCTTT. J is TRBJ1-1 and V is TRBV7-9, with D hard to call. Germline CDR1 SEHNR, CDR2 FQNEAQ (reference sequence). The CDR3 has 14 amino acids.

CDR3 amino acids: CASSLVETGGMNTEAFF. The CDR3 nucleotides read TGTGCCAGCAGCTTGGTTGAGACAGGGGGAATGAACACTGAAGCTTTCTTT. V is TRBV5-5 and J is TRBJ1-1; 9 bases are shared with TRBD1. This CDR3 has 17 residues. Losses at the gene ends were 0 bases for V and 0 bases for J; bases not matched to a gene: 6. CDR1 SGHKS and CDR2 YYEKEE come from the germline V gene (reference sequence).

The chain combines TRBV6-5 with TRBJ2-6, with TRBD1 matching over 10 bases. Trimming at V came to 2 bases and at J to 2 bases, leaving 0 bases not matched to a gene. This CDR3 is built from 16 residues. Germline CDR1 MNHEY, CDR2 SVGAGI. The CDR3 loop reads CASSYGQGAGANVLTF. CDR3 DNA sequence: TGTGCCAGCAGTTACGGACAGGGGGCTGGGGCCAACGTCCTGACTTTC.

The chain combines TRBV7-9 with TRBJ1-1; D unclear. The CDR3 is 15 residues long. Trimming removed 3 bases from V and 0 bases from J, with 11 bases in between. CDR1 is SEHNR and CDR2 is FQNEAQ in the germline V gene (reference sequence). The CDR3 nucleotides are TGTGCCAGCAGCTTCGACGGGGTAGTGAACACTGAAGCTTTCTTT. Translated, it gives CASSFDGVVNTEAFF.

A few counts support this clone. The genes are TRBV21-1 and TRBJ2-7; the DNA was not used to check the table's D call, TRBD1. TRBV21-1 has pseudogene status. This CDR3 contains 13 residues. CDR3 DNA sequence: TGTGCCAGCAGCAACGGGACAGGGGGCGAGCAGTACGTC. This translates into CASSNGTGGEQYV.

J is TRBJ2-1 and V is TRBV5-1; D is possibly TRBD1 (6 bases). The CDR3 runs 14 residues. CDR1 is SGHRS and CDR2 is YFSETQ in the germline V gene. V dropped 5 bases and J dropped 7 bases, with 16 bases sitting between them. In nucleotides, the CDR3 is TGCGCCAGCAGTCTACAGGGTCTTGAAAATGAGCAGTTCTTC. It yields the protein CASSLQGLENEQFF.

This clone was counted only a few times. The J gene is TRBJ2-7, the V gene TRBV5-1, with 12 nucleotides matching TRBD2. This CDR3 comprises 15 residues. The junction had 7 bases not matched to a gene; V was cut back by 4 bases and J by 5 bases. Looked up from germline, CDR1 is SGHRS and CDR2 is YFSETQ. This chain's CDR3 is CASSAGLAGLDEQYF. CDR3 in DNA: TGCGCCAGCAGCGCCGGACTAGCGGGGTTGGACGAGCAGTACTTC.

The chain couples TRBV20-1 to TRBJ1-4; no firm D call. The CDR3 has 11 residues. CDR1 and CDR2 (germline): DFQATT, SNEGSKA (reference sequence). The V gene lost 7 bases and the J gene lost 14 bases, with 17 bases spanning the gap. CDR3 loop: CSVRPPVGLFF. The DNA of the CDR3 is TGCAGTGTTAGGCCCCCCGTTGGGCTGTTTTTT.

V usage is TRBV6-5 and J usage is TRBJ1-1; D is unclear. This CDR3 contains 14 residues. Germline V gives CDR1 MNHEY, CDR2 SVGAGI. Trimming stripped 5 bases from V and 0 bases from J, with 10 bases between. CDR3 in amino acids: CASSTDTLNTEAFF. The CDR3 DNA sequence: TGTGCCAGCAGTACAGACACGTTGAACACTGAAGCTTTCTTT.

The V call is TRBV7-9, the J call TRBJ2-5, with D perhaps assigned TRBD1 or TRBD2 (6 bases each). The V gene's germline CDR1 is SEHNR and CDR2 FQNEAQ (reference sequence). The V end lost 3 bases, the J end lost 7 bases, and 12 bases lay between the germline ends. This CDR3 spans 13 amino acids. In DNA form, the CDR3 reads TGTGCCAGCAGCTTGGGAGAGGGGGGGACCCAGTACTTC. Its protein product is CASSLGEGGTQYF.

The chain couples TRBV5-1 to TRBJ2-7; possibly TRBD2 for D (5 bases). Germline V gene sequence: CDR1 SGHRS, CDR2 YFSETQ. V was shortened by 2 bases and J by 2 bases, with 5 bases between the two germline ends. CDR3 length equals 12 residues. The CDR3 reads CASSFSAYEQYV. CDR3 nucleotide sequence: TGCGCCAGCAGCTTTAGCGCCTACGAGCAGTACGTC.

The chain carries TRBV6-6 and TRBJ2-3; no definite D call. CDR3 length: 16 residues. V was clipped by 0 bases and J by 0 bases, with 10 bases between them. CDR1 and CDR2 from the germline V gene are MNHNY and SVGAGI (reference sequence). CDR3 in DNA: TGTGCCAGCAGTTACTCGGCACATACTAGCACAGATACGCAGTATTTT. Its protein product is CASSYSAHTSTDTQYF.

The chain uses TRBV11-2 and TRBJ2-3; weak D call: TRBD2 (5 bases). The V gene lost 5 bases and the J gene lost 4 bases, with 7 bases spanning the gap. The CDR3 is made up of 12 amino acids. The V gene's germline CDR1 is SGHAT and CDR2 FQNNGV. In DNA form, the CDR3 reads TGTGCCAGCAGCAGAGGGTCAGATACGCAGTATTTT. Translated, it gives CASSRGSDTQYF.

The V and J genes are TRBV19 and TRBJ1-4, with D hard to call. The length of the CDR3 is 12 residues. Trimming took 2 bases from V and 8 from J, leaving 6 bases between them. Germline V gene sequence: CDR1 LNHDA, CDR2 SQIVND (reference sequence). The CDR3 sequence is CASSIFGEKLFF. The CDR3 DNA reads as TGTGCCAGTAGTATATTTGGCGAAAAACTGTTTTTT. Full variable domain (remainder filled in from reference TRBV19 and TRBJ1-4): DGGITQSPKYLFRKEGQNVTLSCEQNLNHDAMYWYRQDPGQGLRLIYYSQIVNDFQKGDIAEGYSVSREKKESFPLTVTSAQKNPTAFYLCASSIFGEKLFFGSGTQLSVL.

The sample holds a few counts of this clone. The chain carries TRBV19 and TRBJ2-3, with TRBD2 identical over 14 bases. The CDR3 extends over 16 amino acids. Germline V lookup: CDR1 LNHDA, CDR2 SQIVND (reference sequence). V lost 3 bases to trimming and J lost 4 bases; unmatched junction nucleotides: 3. The CDR3 region has the DNA TGTGCCAGTAGTATTGGGACTAGCGGGAGAGCAGATACGCAGTATTTT. It translates to CASSIGTSGRADTQYF.

V and J are TRBV30 and TRBJ2-6; D is unclear. Trimming stripped 2 bases from V and 0 bases from J, with 11 bases between. Looked up from germline, CDR1 is GTSNPN and CDR2 is SVGIG (reference sequence). This CDR3 contains 16 residues. CDR3 region: CAWSPSRRSGANVLTF. In nucleotides, the CDR3 is TGTGCCTGGAGTCCGAGTAGGCGCTCTGGGGCCAACGTCCTGACTTTC. The full variable domain, in which reference TRBV30 and TRBJ2-6 provide the parts outside the CDR3, is SQTIHQWPATLVQPVGSPLSLECTVEGTSNPNLYWYRQAAGRGLQLLFYSVGIGQISSEVPQNLSASRPQDRQFILSSKKLLLSDSGFYLCAWSPSRRSGANVLTFGAGSRLTVL.

The rearrangement joins TRBV10-2 to TRBJ1-3; possible D gene TRBD1, 5 bases. The CDR3 sequence is 13 residues long. Trimming took off 6 bases at V and 3 bases at J, with 9 bases between the two ends. CDR1 and CDR2 from the germline V gene are WSHSY and SAAADI. This CDR3 reads CASRGDGGNTIYF. For the CDR3, the DNA is TGCGCCAGCAGGGGGGACGGTGGAAACACCATATATTTT.